Judged by abundance, the clone carrying this T cell receptor beta chain is medium-sized (0.01 to 0.1%). Antigen unknown. Germline CDR1 is MNHEY and CDR2 is SVGEGT. V lost 8 bases and J lost 0, with 10 bases in between. The CDR3 runs to 14 residues. The time point: sample taken at primary tumor resection. The cohort: about 79 early-stage, untreated non-small cell lung cancer patients. No cell sorting; template was whole RNA from tumor, lung tissue or PBMC. The data derive from a study of spatial heterogeneity in lung cancer. Study outcomes and limitations: Tumor T cells had an estimated coverage that came to 7% to 8% for alpha chains and more than 11% for beta chains. Tumor mutation counts were tracked by expanded intratumoral alpha and beta TCR counts.

TCRdb re-called the 5' RACE reads through MiXCR, storing one row per CDR3 protein. The table shows around 7,000 distinct CDR3 sequences, with 13% to 15% occurring only once. The sample was lung tumor tissue, taken at surgery. This rearrangement joins TRBV6-2 or TRBV6-3 to TRBJ2-2; D might be TRBD1 (6 bases). This sequence originates from a female donor with early-stage non-small cell lung cancer. The CDR3 region is CASSGTPNTGELFF. CDR3 DNA: TGTGCCAGCTCTGGGACACCGAACACCGGGGAGCTGTTTTTT.